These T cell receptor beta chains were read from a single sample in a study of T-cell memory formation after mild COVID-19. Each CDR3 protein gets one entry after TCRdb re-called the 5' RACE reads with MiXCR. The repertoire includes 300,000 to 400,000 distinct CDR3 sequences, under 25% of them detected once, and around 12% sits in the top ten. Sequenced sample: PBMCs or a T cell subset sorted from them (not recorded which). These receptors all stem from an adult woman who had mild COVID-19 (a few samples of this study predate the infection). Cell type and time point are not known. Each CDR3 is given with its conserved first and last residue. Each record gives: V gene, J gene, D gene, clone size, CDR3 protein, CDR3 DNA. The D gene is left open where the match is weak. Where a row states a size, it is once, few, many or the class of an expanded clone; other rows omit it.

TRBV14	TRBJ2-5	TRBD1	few	CASSLGQGGTQYF	TGTGCCAGCAGCTTAGGACAGGGAGGGACCCAGTACTTC
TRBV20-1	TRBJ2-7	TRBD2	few	CSARRSGGSYEQYF	TGCAGTGCTAGACGTAGCGGGGGTTCCTACGAGCAGTACTTC
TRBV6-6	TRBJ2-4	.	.	CASSYKNIQYF	TGTGCCAGCAGTTACAAAAACATTCAGTACTTC
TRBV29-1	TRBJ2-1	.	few	CSADWGGPYNEQFF	TGCAGCGCCGATTGGGGGGGCCCCTACAATGAGCAGTTCTTC
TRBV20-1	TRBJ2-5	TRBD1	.	CSARRLHTNRGPGETQYF	TGCAGTGCTAGGAGGTTACATACCAACAGGGGGCCTGGGGAGACCCAGTACTTC
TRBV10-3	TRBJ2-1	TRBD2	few	CAISGGRAGNEQFF	TGTGCCATCAGTGGCGGGAGGGCCGGGAATGAGCAGTTCTTC
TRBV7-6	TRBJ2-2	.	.	CASSPLPLATTGELFF	TGTGCCAGCAGCCCCCTCCCACTAGCTACTACCGGGGAGCTGTTTTTT
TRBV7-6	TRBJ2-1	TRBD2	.	CASSSLGGNEQFF	TGTGCCAGCAGCTCCCTCGGGGGGAATGAGCAGTTCTTC
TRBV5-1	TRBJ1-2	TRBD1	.	CASSSTGASGYTF	TGCGCCAGCAGCTCAACAGGGGCTAGTGGCTACACCTTC
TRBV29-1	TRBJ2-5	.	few	CSALYREKTQYF	TGCAGCGCCCTTTACAGGGAAAAGACCCAGTACTTC
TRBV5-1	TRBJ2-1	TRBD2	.	CASSETSGPGDNEQFF	TGCGCCAGCAGCGAGACTAGCGGGCCCGGGGACAATGAGCAGTTCTTC
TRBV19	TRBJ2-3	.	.	CACAASESSTDTQYF	TGTGCCTGTGCCGCTAGCGAATCTAGCACAGATACGCAGTATTTT
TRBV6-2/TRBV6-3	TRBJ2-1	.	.	CASSPRARYNEQFF	TGTGCCAGCAGTCCCCGGGCTAGATACAATGAGCAGTTCTTC
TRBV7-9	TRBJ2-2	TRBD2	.	CASSPTSGKDTGELFF	TGTGCCAGCAGCCCAACTAGCGGGAAGGACACCGGGGAGCTGTTTTTT
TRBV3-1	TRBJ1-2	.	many	CASSFVGSPYGYTF	TGTGCCAGCAGCTTCGTCGGGTCCCCCTATGGCTACACCTTC
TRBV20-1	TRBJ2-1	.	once	CSANGGRDSSLGEQFF	TGCAGTGCTAACGGTGGTCGGGACTCATCCTTGGGTGAGCAGTTCTTC
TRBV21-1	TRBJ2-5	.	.	CASSKAPVGTGAQETQYF	.
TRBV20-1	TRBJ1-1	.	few	CSASGGGF	TGCAGTGCTAGTGGCGGGGGGTTT
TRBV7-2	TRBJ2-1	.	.	CASSLLALGDEQFF	TGTGCCAGCAGCTTACTAGCGTTGGGGGATGAGCAGTTCTTC
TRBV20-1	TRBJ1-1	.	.	CSASSREWDTEAFF	TGCAGTGCTAGCAGCAGGGAATGGGACACTGAAGCTTTCTTT
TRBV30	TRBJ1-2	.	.	CAWTRGDGRYGYTF	TGTGCCTGGACTCGTGGTGACGGGAGATATGGCTACACCTTC
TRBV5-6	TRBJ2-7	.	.	CASSLAWGRSSYEQYF	TGTGCCAGCAGCTTGGCTTGGGGGCGATCCTCCTACGAGCAGTACTTC
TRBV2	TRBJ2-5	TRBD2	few	CASRGGEETQYF	TGTGCCAGCAGGGGGGGGGAGGAGACCCAGTACTTC
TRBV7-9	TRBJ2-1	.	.	CASSFRGAGAGNEQFF	TGTGCCAGCAGTTTCCGGGGGGCGGGAGCGGGAAATGAGCAGTTCTTC
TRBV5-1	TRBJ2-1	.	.	CASSLGEGANEQFF	TGCGCCAGCAGCTTGGGGGAGGGGGCTAATGAGCAGTTCTTC
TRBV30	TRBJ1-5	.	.	CAWSGRGASRSNQPQHF	TGTGCCTGGAGTGGGAGGGGGGCCTCGAGGAGCAATCAGCCCCAGCATTTT
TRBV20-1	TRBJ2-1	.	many	CSATMYNEQFF	TGCAGTGCTACGATGTACAATGAGCAGTTCTTC
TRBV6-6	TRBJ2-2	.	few	CASSRRGGGELFF	TGTGCCAGCAGCCGTAGGGGGGGCGGGGAGCTGTTTTTT
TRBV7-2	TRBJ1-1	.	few	CASSLVTNTEAFF	TGTGCCAGCAGCTTAGTAACGAACACTGAAGCTTTCTTT
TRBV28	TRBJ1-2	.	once	CASSSKGYGYTF	TGTGCCAGCAGTTCGAAGGGCTATGGCTACACCTTC
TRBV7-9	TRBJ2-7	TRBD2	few	CASSSPRASGLPEQYF	TGTGCCAGCAGCTCCCCCCGGGCTAGCGGGCTGCCAGAGCAGTACTTC
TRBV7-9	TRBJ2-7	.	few	CASSSPGGGAPYEQYF	TGTGCCAGCAGCTCCCCAGGGGGGGGCGCTCCCTACGAGCAGTACTTC
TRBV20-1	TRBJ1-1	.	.	CSATEQGSLNTEAFF	TGCAGTGCCACAGAGCAAGGATCCCTGAACACTGAAGCTTTCTTT
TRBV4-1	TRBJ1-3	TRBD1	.	CASSQWAQGASDHTIYF	TGCGCCAGCAGCCAGTGGGCTCAGGGGGCTTCCGACCACACCATATATTTT
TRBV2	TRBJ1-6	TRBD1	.	CASSEVAGGLNSPLHF	TGTGCCAGCAGTGAGGTGGCAGGGGGATTAAATTCACCCCTCCACTTT
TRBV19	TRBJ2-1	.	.	CASSMGGASYNEQFF	TGTGCCAGTAGTATGGGGGGCGCTTCCTACAATGAGCAGTTCTTC
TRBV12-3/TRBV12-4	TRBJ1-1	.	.	CASSLPGRVNTEAFF	TGTGCCAGCAGTTTACCTGGCAGGGTAAACACTGAAGCTTTCTTT
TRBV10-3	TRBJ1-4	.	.	CAIKQQGFEKLFF	TGTGCCATCAAACAACAGGGATTTGAAAAACTGTTTTTT